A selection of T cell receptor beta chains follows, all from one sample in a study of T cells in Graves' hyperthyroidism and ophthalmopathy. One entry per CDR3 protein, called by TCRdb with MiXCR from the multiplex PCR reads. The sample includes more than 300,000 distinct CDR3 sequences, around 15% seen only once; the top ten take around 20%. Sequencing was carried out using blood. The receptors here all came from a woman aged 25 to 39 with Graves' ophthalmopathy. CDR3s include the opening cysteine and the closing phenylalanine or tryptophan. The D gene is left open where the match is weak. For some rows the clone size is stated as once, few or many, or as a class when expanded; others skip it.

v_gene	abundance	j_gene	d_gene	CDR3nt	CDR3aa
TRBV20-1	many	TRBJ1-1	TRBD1	TGCAGTGCCGGTGGGACAGCGCACGAGCCTGAAGCTTTCTTT	CSAGGTAHEPEAFF
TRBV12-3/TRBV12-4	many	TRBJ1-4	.	TGTGCCAGCAGTCTAACCGGGACCCTAAAACTGTTTTTT	CASSLTGTLKLFF
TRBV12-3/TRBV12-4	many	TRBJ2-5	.	TGTGCCAGCACCCGTCAACATAACCAAGAGACCCAGTACTTC	CASTRQHNQETQYF
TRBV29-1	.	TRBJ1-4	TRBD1	TGCAGCGCCCTAACAGGGGGCTATGAAAAACTGTTTTTT	CSALTGGYEKLFF
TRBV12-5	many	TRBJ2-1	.	TGTGCTAGTGGTTTGGTACTGTCAGGGGAAGGCTACAATGAGCAGTTCTTC	CASGLVLSGEGYNEQFF
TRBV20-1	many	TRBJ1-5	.	TGCAGTGCTAGAGAGAACGCAGGGATCGGTCAGCCCCAGCATTTT	CSARENAGIGQPQHF
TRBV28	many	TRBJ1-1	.	TGTGCCAGCAGTTATCGGGGTATCGGAGCTTTCTTT	CASSYRGIGAFF
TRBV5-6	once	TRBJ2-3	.	TGTGCCAGCAGCTACTCAACGATGAATACGCAGTATTTT	CASSYSTMNTQYF
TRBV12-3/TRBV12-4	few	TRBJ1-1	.	TGTGCCAGTGGGGACAAACGAAGCACTGAAGCTTTCTTT	CASGDKRSTEAFF
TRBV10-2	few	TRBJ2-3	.	TGCGCCAGCAGCGGTGGACCCCCAGATACGCAGTATTTT	CASSGGPPDTQYF
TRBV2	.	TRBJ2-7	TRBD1	TGTGCCAGCAGGTCAGGGACAGGGGGCGGCGAGCAGTACTTC	CASRSGTGGGEQYF
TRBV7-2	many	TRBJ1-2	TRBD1	TGTGCCAGCAGCTTAGTGGGCCCAGGGGGCTCGGGCTACACCTTC	CASSLVGPGGSGYTF
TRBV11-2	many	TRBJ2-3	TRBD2	TGTGCCAGCAGCGTTGACTTAGCGGGAGAGCAGTATTTT	CASSVDLAGEQYF
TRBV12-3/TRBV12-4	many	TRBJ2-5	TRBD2	TGTGCCAGCAGCTCACTAGCGGGGGTTAAAGAGACCCAGTACTTC	CASSSLAGVKETQYF
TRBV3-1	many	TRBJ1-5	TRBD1	TGTGCCAGCAGCCAAGGATATCCAGGGGGCGACCAGCCCCAGCATTTT	CASSQGYPGGDQPQHF
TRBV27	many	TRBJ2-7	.	TGTGCCAGCAGTTTGAGACGGAACTCCTACGAGCAGTACTTC	CASSLRRNSYEQYF
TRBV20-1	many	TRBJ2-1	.	TGCAGTGCTCCCGGGCGTCCGCACCCGTACAATGAGCAGTTCTTC	CSAPGRPHPYNEQFF
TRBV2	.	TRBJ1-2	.	TGTGCCAGCAGTGCGGACGGGACCGGGGGCTACACCTTC	CASSADGTGGYTF
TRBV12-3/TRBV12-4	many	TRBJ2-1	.	TGTGCCAGCAGCCCGCAGGGCCGGTTACAGTTCAATGAGCAGTTCTTC	CASSPQGRLQFNEQFF
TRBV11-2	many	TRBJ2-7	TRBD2	TGTGCCAGCTCAGGGTTTAAGCAGTGGGGGGGCTACGAGCAGTACTTC	CASSGFKQWGGYEQYF
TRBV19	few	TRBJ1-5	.	TGTGCCAGTAGTATACAGGGACGGGTCAGCAATCAGCCCCAGCATTTT	CASSIQGRVSNQPQHF
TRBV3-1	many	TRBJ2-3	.	TGTGCCAGCAGCCAAGTAAGAACAGTGTTAGGTACGCAGTATTTT	CASSQVRTVLGTQYF
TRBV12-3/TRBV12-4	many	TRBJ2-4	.	TGTGCCAGCAGTTTATCGGGTCGTGACATTCAGTACTTC	CASSLSGRDIQYF
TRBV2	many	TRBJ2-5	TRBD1	TGTGCCAGCAGGACAGGGGGTTCTCGGGAGACCCAGTACTTC	CASRTGGSRETQYF
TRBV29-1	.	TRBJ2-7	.	TGCAGCGTTGAGTATTCTGGGGCTAGGCTCTACGAGCAGTACTTC	CSVEYSGARLYEQYF
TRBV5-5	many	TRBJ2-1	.	TGTGCCAGCAGCTTGAAACAGGCGGAGTACAATGAGCAGTTCTTC	CASSLKQAEYNEQFF
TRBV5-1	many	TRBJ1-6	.	TGCGCCAGTAGCTTGGTAGGGAGAAATTCACCCCTCCACTTT	CASSLVGRNSPLHF